Below are 27 T cell receptor beta chains sequenced from a single sample in a study of Tregs in tolerant kidney transplant recipients. Assay: immunoSEQ multiplex PCR; the TCRdb copy retains only in-frame clones and omits some. Of 75,000 to 85,000 clones detected, approximately 90% appear once; the ten largest clones hold approximately 0.35%. The sample here was Tregs from blood, taken before the transplant. Every receptor here comes from a human donor who received a combined kidney and bone marrow transplant.

This clone was observed once. This chain links TRBV19 with TRBJ2-2; D is unresolved. This CDR3 has 16 residues. The germline V gene has CDR1 LNHDA and CDR2 SQIVND (reference sequence). Deletions cut 4 bases from V and 6 bases from J, with 18 bases between. CDR3 nucleotide sequence: TGTGCCAGTAGTAGTACAATAGCACAATTTGCCGGGGAGCTGTTTTTT. This translates into CASSSTIAQFAGELFF. Filled out from reference TRBV19 and TRBJ2-2, the complete variable domain reads DGGITQSPKYLFRKEGQNVTLSCEQNLNHDAMYWYRQDPGQGLRLIYYSQIVNDFQKGDIAEGYSVSREKKESFPLTVTSAQKNPTAFYLCASSSTIAQFAGELFFGEGSRLTVL.

The chain combines TRBV18 with TRBJ2-7, with D perhaps TRBD2 (7 bases). Germline loops: CDR1 KGHSH, CDR2 LQKENI. V lost 3 bases and J 0 bases, leaving 12 bases between the germline ends. The CDR3 runs 15 residues. The DNA of the CDR3 is TGTGCCAGCTCACCCCGGGGGGCAAGCTCCTACGAGCAGTACTTC. It codes for CASSPRGASSYEQYF.

This clone was detected only a few times. The rearrangement joins TRBV28 to TRBJ1-2; perhaps TRBD1 as D (6 bases). The CDR3 covers 13 residues. V lost 5 bases and J 8 bases, leaving 15 bases between the germline ends. Germline CDR1 MDHEN, CDR2 SYDVKM. In DNA form, the CDR3 reads TGTGCCAGCAGTCCCCCCCAGGGGAGAGGCTACACCTTC. Protein product: CASSPPQGRGYTF.

This rearrangement joins TRBV5-1 to TRBJ2-3; D not certain. The CDR3 totals 12 residues. CDR1 SGHRS and CDR2 YFSETQ come from the germline V gene. Trimming shortened V by 4 bases and J by 0 bases, and 3 bases separated the two germline ends. CDR3 in amino acids: CASSQSTDTQYF. The CDR3 DNA reads as TGCGCCAGCAGCCAAAGCACAGATACGCAGTATTTT.

Note on this clone: One end of the junction varies from germline; a read error may be responsible. The V call is TRBV18, the J call TRBJ1-1; D unresolved. This CDR3 is 14 amino acids long. The germline V gene encodes CDR1 KGHSH and CDR2 LQKENI. CDR3 in DNA: TGTGCCAGCTCACTAGAGACGGCGAACACTGGAGCTTTCTTT. Translation: CASSLETANTGAFF. Filled out from reference TRBV18 and TRBJ1-1, the complete variable domain reads NAGVMQNPRHLVRRRGQEARLRCSPMKGHSHVYWYRQLPEEGLKFMVYLQKENIIDESGMPKERFSAEFPKEGPSILRIQQVVRGDSAAYFCASSLETANTGAFFGQGTRLTVV.

This clone was found a few times. The chain uses TRBV6-6 and TRBJ1-5; 8 bases match TRBD1. Looked up from germline, CDR1 is MNHNY and CDR2 is SVGAGI (reference sequence). This CDR3 is 14 amino acids long. The J segment lost 9 bases and the V segment lost 6 bases, leaving 10 bases of the junction unmatched. CDR3 sequence: CASSGQGGIWPQHF. In DNA form, the CDR3 reads TGTGCCAGCAGCGGACAGGGAGGCATATGGCCCCAGCATTTT.

This chain uses TRBV4-2 with TRBJ2-1, with D possibly matching TRBD2 (5 bases). V shed 1 base and J shed 1 base, with 5 bases lying between them. Germline CDR1 is LGHNA and CDR2 is YNFKEQ. This CDR3 has 14 residues. CDR3 DNA: TGTGCCAGCAGCCAAGCGGGATCCTACAATGAGCAGTTCTTC. Encoded protein: CASSQAGSYNEQFF.

V is TRBV13 and J is TRBJ1-2; tentative D call: TRBD1 (5 bases). V gave up 0 bases and J gave up 1 base, with 6 bases separating them. The germline CDR1 and CDR2 sequences are PRHDT and FYEKMQ (reference sequence). The CDR3 contains 14 residues. CDR3 nucleotides: TGTGCCAGCAGCTTAGGGACAGATAACTATGGCTACACCTTC. Translation gives CASSLGTDNYGYTF.

This clone was counted once. The chain links TRBV19 to TRBJ1-1; D is unresolved. Germline lookup yields CDR1 LNHDA and CDR2 SQIVND (reference sequence). The CDR3 has 17 residues. V was clipped by 5 bases and J by 5 bases, with 24 bases between them. The CDR3, as DNA: TGTGCCAGTAGTGACGAAACAGTGTTGTCATTGGGGACTGAAGCTTTCTTT. Its translation: CASSDETVLSLGTEAFF. The variable domain in full, completed from reference TRBV19 and TRBJ1-1, reads DGGITQSPKYLFRKEGQNVTLSCEQNLNHDAMYWYRQDPGQGLRLIYYSQIVNDFQKGDIAEGYSVSREKKESFPLTVTSAQKNPTAFYLCASSDETVLSLGTEAFFGQGTRLTVV.

This clone was observed a single time. The chain carries TRBV19 and TRBJ2-7; 11 bases fit TRBD2. Germline CDR1 LNHDA, CDR2 SQIVND (reference sequence). This CDR3 is 18 amino acids long. The V segment lost 6 bases and the J segment 3 bases; nucleotides outside the gene matches: 16. The CDR3 sequence: CASSPRRLAGGSSYEQYF. For the CDR3, the DNA is TGTGCCAGTAGCCCCAGAAGGCTAGCGGGAGGTTCAAGCTACGAGCAGTACTTC.

The J gene is TRBJ1-5, the V gene TRBV2, with TRBD1 matching 11 bases. The CDR3 runs 15 residues. V was pared by 4 bases and J by 5 bases, with 4 bases of the junction left unmatched. The germline CDR1 and CDR2 sequences are SNHLY and FYNNEI. Here the CDR3 reads CASSVTGQGDQPQHF. Written as DNA, the CDR3 is TGTGCCAGCAGTGTTACGGGACAGGGGGATCAGCCCCAGCATTTT.

The chain links TRBV2 to TRBJ2-5; 13 bases agree with TRBD2. The end of the DNA fits TRBJ2-7 better, so the J call may be wrong. This CDR3 contains 16 residues. Germline V gene lookup returns CDR1 SNHLY and CDR2 FYNNEI. The CDR3 DNA reads TGTGCCAGCAGTGATGTTGGGACTAGCGGGAATGACGAGCAGTACTTC. It codes for CASSDVGTSGNDEQYF.

This rearrangement joins TRBV11-2 to TRBJ1-1, with D uncertain. The germline V gene encodes CDR1 SGHAT and CDR2 FQNNGV. This CDR3 spans 11 amino acids. V was pared by 5 bases and J by 6 bases, with 7 bases between. This CDR3 reads CASSMGPEAFF. CDR3 DNA sequence: TGTGCCAGCAGCATGGGCCCTGAAGCTTTCTTT.

In this sample, this clone turned up once. This chain links TRBV10-3 with TRBJ2-5, with TRBD2 matching over 8 bases. CDR3 size: 13 residues. Trimming took 6 bases from V and 5 from J; bases not matched to a gene: 5. Germline CDR1 ENHRY, CDR2 SYGVKD. The DNA for the CDR3 is TGTGCCATCAGCGGGGGGGCGGGGGAGACCCAGTACTTC. Protein sequence: CAISGGAGETQYF.

This clone turned up a few times. This rearrangement joins TRBV21-1 to TRBJ1-2. TRBV21-1 corresponds to a pseudogene. The length of the CDR3 is 12 residues. The CDR3 protein is CASSPTPRGYTF. In nucleotides, the CDR3 is TGTGCCAGCAGCCCTACGCCGCGGGGCTACACCTTC.

The chain combines TRBV7-2 with TRBJ2-3, with 8 positions matching TRBD1. With V trimmed by 5 bases and J by 5 bases, 3 bases remained unmatched. CDR1 SGHTA and CDR2 FQGNSA come from the germline V gene. The CDR3 contains 13 residues. The CDR3 coding sequence is TGTGCCAGCAGCCGAACAGGGGGAGATACGCAGTATTTT. Translating it yields CASSRTGGDTQYF. Complete variable domain (other parts from reference TRBV7-2 and TRBJ2-3): GAGVSQSPSNKVTEKGKDVELRCDPISGHTALYWYRQSLGQGLEFLIYFQGNSAPDKSGLPSDRFSAERTGGSVSTLTIQRTQQEDSAVYLCASSRTGGDTQYFGPGTRLTVL.

This clone was recorded only once. J is TRBJ1-5 and V is TRBV27, with D possibly matching TRBD1 (5 bases). The CDR3 sequence is 14 residues long. CDR1 and CDR2 (germline): MNHEY, SMNVEV (reference sequence). V lost 6 bases and J lost 2, with 11 bases in between. CDR3: CASRLQGGNQPQHF. The CDR3 DNA reads TGTGCCAGCAGACTCCAGGGAGGCAATCAGCCCCAGCATTTT.

This sequence joins TRBV7-2 and TRBJ1-1; D is unresolved. CDR1 SGHTA and CDR2 FQGNSA come from the germline V gene. The CDR3 length is 13 residues. V lost 4 bases, J lost 6 bases, and 12 bases lay in between. CDR3 in DNA: TGTGCCAGCAGCTCGCCCGGGCCCCCTGAAGCTTTCTTT. Amino acid sequence: CASSSPGPPEAFF.

This clone was detected once. The chain recombines TRBV5-1 with TRBJ1-5, with D possibly being TRBD1 (5 bases). Germline CDR1 is SGHRS and CDR2 is YFSETQ. V lost 4 bases and J 0 bases, leaving 11 bases between the germline ends. The CDR3 sequence is 15 residues long. CDR3 sequence (DNA): TGCGCCAGCAGCCCATGGGGGGGTAGCAATCAGCCCCAGCATTTT. It is translated as CASSPWGGSNQPQHF.

The genes are TRBV28 and TRBJ2-2; tentative D call: TRBD2 (5 bases). Deletions cut 7 bases from V and 3 bases from J, with 15 bases between. This CDR3 comprises 15 residues. Germline V CDR1 and CDR2: MDHEN, SYDVKM. Here the CDR3 DNA reads TGTGCCAGCACCGACGGATTAGCGCACACCGGGGAGCTGTTTTTT. This sequence encodes CASTDGLAHTGELFF.

V usage is TRBV10-1 and J usage is TRBJ1-1; 7 bases align to TRBD1. With V trimmed by 4 bases and J by 1 base, 3 bases remained unmatched. Germline CDR1 is WNHNN and CDR2 is SYGVQD (reference sequence). There are 14 residues in the CDR3. The CDR3, as DNA: TGCGCCAGCAGTGGCGGGACAGAGAACACTGAAGCTTTCTTT. Its translation is CASSGGTENTEAFF.

J is TRBJ2-2 and V is TRBV18; D ambiguous. The CDR3 extends over 13 amino acids. Germline loops: CDR1 KGHSH, CDR2 LQKENI. Trimming pared 2 bases from V and 4 bases from J, leaving 5 bases between. CDR3 DNA: TGTGCCAGCTCACCAAGGGCCACCGGGGAGCTGTTTTTT. Protein product: CASSPRATGELFF.

This chain links TRBV2 with TRBJ2-3; a possible D gene is TRBD2 (6 bases). The ends were cut back, 5 bases at V and 1 base at J, with 13 bases in the middle. Germline CDR1 is SNHLY and CDR2 is FYNNEI. The CDR3 totals 15 residues. As DNA, the CDR3 is TGTGCCAGCAGTCAGGCCGGGAGCGGCACAGATACGCAGTATTTT. Encoded protein: CASSQAGSGTDTQYF.

This chain links TRBV7-2 with TRBJ1-2; no reliable D call. Trimming left V 5 bases short and J 4 bases short, with 5 bases between. The length of the CDR3 is 11 residues. Germline lookup yields CDR1 SGHTA and CDR2 FQGNSA. The CDR3, as DNA: TGTGCCAGCAGCCAGTTCTATGGCTACACCTTC. This codes for CASSQFYGYTF.

In its sample, this clone was seen once. The chain recombines TRBV18 with TRBJ2-1; D is uncertain. CDR1 is KGHSH and CDR2 is LQKENI in the germline V gene. This CDR3 region has 10 residues. The V end was cut by 4 bases, the J end by 6 bases, with 1 base between. The CDR3 DNA sequence: TGTGCCAGCTCACGCAATGAGCAGTTCTTC. Protein: CASSRNEQFF.

This chain connects TRBV5-5 to TRBJ2-1, with TRBD1 matching 7 bases. The CDR3 loop spans 13 amino acids. After removal of 3 bases from V and 8 bases from J, the junction contained 5 bases not matched to a gene. Germline loops: CDR1 SGHKS, CDR2 YYEKEE (reference sequence). CDR3 residues: CASSYDRVDEQFF. CDR3 in DNA: TGTGCCAGCAGCTACGACAGGGTTGATGAGCAGTTCTTC.

The chain employs TRBV19 and TRBJ2-1; 10 bases agree with TRBD2. Germline assignment: CDR1 LNHDA and CDR2 SQIVND (reference sequence). The CDR3 is made up of 16 amino acids. The ends lost 3 bases at V and 4 bases at J; junction bases unmatched: 6. The CDR3 spells CASSILRTSGYNEQFF. In DNA form, the CDR3 reads TGTGCCAGTAGTATCCTGAGGACTAGCGGTTACAATGAGCAGTTCTTC. Using reference TRBV19 and TRBJ2-1 for the parts outside the CDR3, the full variable domain is DGGITQSPKYLFRKEGQNVTLSCEQNLNHDAMYWYRQDPGQGLRLIYYSQIVNDFQKGDIAEGYSVSREKKESFPLTVTSAQKNPTAFYLCASSILRTSGYNEQFFGPGTRLTVL.